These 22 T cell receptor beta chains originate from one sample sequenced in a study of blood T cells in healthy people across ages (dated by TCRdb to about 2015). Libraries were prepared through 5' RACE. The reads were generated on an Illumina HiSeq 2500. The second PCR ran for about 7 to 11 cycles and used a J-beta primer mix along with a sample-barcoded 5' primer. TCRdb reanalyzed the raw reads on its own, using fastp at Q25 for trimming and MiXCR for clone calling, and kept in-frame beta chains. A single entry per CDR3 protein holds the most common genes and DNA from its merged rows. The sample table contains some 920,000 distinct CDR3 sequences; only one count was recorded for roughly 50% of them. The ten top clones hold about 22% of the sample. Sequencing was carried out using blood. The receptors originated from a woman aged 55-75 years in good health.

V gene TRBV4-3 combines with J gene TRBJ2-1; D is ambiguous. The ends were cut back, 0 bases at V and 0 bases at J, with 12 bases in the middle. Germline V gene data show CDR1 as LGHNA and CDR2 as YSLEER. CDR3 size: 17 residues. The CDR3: CASSQELGFSSYNEQFF. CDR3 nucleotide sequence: TGCGCCAGCAGCCAAGAGCTGGGCTTTAGCTCCTACAATGAGCAGTTCTTC.

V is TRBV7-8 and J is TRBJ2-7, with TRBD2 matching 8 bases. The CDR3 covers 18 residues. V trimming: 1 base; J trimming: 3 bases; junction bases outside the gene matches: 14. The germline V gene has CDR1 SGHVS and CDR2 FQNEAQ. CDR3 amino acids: CASSLVKGSWREVYEQYF. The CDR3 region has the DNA TGTGCCAGCAGCTTAGTTAAGGGGAGTTGGCGGGAGGTCTACGAGCAGTACTTC.

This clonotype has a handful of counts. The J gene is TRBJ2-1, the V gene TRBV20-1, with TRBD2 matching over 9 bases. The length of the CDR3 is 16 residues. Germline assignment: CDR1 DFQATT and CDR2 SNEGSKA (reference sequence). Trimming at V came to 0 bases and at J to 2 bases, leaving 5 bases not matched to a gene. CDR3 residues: CSARDVAGATYNEQFF. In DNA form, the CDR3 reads TGCAGTGCTAGAGACGTAGCGGGAGCCACCTACAATGAGCAGTTCTTC.

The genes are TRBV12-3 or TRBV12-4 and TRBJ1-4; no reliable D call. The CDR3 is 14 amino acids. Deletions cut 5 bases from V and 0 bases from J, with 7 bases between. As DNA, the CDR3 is TGTGCCAGCAGTATGTGGGCAACTAATGAAAAACTGTTTTTT. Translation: CASSMWATNEKLFF.

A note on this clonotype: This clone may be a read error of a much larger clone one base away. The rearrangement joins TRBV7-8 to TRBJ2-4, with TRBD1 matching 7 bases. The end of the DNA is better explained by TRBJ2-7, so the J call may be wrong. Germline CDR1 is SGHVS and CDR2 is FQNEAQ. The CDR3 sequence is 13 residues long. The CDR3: CASSITGAYEQYF. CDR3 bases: TGTGCCAGCAGTATAACAGGGGCCTACGAGCAGTACTTC.

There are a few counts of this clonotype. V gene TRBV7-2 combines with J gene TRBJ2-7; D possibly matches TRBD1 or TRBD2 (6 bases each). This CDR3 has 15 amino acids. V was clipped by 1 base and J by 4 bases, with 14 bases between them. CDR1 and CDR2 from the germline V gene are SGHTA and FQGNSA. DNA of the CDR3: TGTGCCAGCAGCTTAGTAGCGGACAGAAAGTACGAGCAGTACTTC. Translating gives CASSLVADRKYEQYF.

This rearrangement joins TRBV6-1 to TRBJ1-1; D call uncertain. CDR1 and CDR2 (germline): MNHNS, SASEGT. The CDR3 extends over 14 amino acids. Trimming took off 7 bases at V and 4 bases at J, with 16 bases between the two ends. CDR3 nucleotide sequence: TGTGCCAGCATCTCCGCTGTTAGGGTCACTGAAGCTTTCTTT. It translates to CASISAVRVTEAFF.

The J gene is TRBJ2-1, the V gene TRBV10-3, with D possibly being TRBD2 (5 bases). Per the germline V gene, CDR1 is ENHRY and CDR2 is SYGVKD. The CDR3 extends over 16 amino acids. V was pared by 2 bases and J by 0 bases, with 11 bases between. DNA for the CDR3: TGTGCCATCAGTGAGCCAACTAGTTTCTCCTACAATGAGCAGTTCTTC. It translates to CAISEPTSFSYNEQFF.

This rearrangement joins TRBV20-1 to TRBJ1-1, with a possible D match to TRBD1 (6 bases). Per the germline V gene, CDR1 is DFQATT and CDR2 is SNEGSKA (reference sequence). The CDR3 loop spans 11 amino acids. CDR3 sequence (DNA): TGCAGCACCGGGACACGCACTGAAGCTTTCTTT. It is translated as CSTGTRTEAFF.

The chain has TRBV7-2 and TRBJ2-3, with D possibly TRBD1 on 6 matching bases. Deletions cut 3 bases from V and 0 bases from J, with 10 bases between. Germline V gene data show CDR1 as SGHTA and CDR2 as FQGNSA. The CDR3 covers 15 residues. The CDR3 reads CASSFRGSSTDTQYF. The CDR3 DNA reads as TGTGCCAGCAGCTTTAGGGGGTCTAGCACAGATACGCAGTATTTT. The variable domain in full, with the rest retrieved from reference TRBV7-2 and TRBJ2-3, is GAGVSQSPSNKVTEKGKDVELRCDPISGHTALYWYRQSLGQGLEFLIYFQGNSAPDKSGLPSDRFSAERTGGSVSTLTIQRTQQEDSAVYLCASSFRGSSTDTQYFGPGTRLTVL.

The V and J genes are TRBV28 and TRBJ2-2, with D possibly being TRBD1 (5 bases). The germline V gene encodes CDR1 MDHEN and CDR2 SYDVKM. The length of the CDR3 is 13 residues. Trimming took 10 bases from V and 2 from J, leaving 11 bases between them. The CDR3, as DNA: TGTGCCACCTTATGGGGCAACACCGGGGAGCTGTTTTTT. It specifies CATLWGNTGELFF.

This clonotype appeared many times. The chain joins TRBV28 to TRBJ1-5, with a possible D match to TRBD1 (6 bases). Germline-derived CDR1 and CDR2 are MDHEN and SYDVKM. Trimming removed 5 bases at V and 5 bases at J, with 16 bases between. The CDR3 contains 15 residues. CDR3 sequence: CASSLQTGFHQPQHF. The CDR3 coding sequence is TGTGCCAGCAGTCTCCAAACAGGGTTTCATCAGCCCCAGCATTTT.

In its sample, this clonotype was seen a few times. The CDR3 spells CASAPVGAGMNTEAFF. As DNA, the CDR3 is TGTGCCAGCGCACCCGTAGGGGCCGGAATGAACACTGAAGCTTTCTTT. The gene calls are TRBV7-6 and TRBJ1-1; tentatively, D is TRBD1 (5 bases). Germline CDR1 is SGHVS and CDR2 is FNYEAQ. There are 16 residues in the CDR3. V lost 8 bases and J 0 bases, leaving 19 bases between the germline ends.

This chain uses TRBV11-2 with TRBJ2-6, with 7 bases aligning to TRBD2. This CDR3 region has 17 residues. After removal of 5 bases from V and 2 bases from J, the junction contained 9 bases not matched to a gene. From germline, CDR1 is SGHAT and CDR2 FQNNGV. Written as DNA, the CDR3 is TGTGCCAGCAGCCCCTGGGGCGGGAGAGCTGGGGCCAACGTCCTGACTTTC. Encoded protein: CASSPWGGRAGANVLTF.

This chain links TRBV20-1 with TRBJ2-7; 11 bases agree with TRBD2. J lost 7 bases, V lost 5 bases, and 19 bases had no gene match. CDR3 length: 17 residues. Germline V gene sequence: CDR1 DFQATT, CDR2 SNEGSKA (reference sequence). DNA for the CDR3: TGCAGTGCTCCCGCAATTAGCGGGAGGGCCGATATTTATGAGCAGTACTTC. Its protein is CSAPAISGRADIYEQYF.

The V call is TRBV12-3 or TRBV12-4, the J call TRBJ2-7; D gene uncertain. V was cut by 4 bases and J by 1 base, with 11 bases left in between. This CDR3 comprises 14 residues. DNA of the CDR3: TGTGCCAGCAGTTACCCGACTCCTTCCTACGAGCAGTACTTC. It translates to CASSYPTPSYEQYF.

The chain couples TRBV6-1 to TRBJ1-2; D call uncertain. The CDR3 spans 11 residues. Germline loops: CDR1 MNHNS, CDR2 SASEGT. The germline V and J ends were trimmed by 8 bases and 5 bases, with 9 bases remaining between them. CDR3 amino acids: CASGGLYGYTF. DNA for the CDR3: TGTGCCAGCGGTGGATTGTATGGCTACACCTTC.

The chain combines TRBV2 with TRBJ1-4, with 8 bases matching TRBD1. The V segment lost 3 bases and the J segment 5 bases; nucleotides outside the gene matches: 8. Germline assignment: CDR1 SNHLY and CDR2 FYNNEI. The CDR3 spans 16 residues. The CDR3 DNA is TGTGCCAGCAGTGACGTCCAAAGGACAGGGAATGAAAAACTGTTTTTT. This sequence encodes CASSDVQRTGNEKLFF.

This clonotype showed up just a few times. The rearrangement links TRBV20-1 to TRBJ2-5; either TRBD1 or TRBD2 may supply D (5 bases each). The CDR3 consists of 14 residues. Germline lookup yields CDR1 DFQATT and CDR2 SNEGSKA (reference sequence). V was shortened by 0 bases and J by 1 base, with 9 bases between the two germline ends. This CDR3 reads CSAREGRFQETQYF. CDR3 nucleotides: TGCAGTGCTAGAGAGGGACGGTTCCAAGAGACCCAGTACTTC.

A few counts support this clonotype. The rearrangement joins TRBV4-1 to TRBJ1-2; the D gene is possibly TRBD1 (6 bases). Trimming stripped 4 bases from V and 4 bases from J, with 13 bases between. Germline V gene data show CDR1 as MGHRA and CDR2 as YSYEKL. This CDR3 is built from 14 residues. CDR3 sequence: CASSLRTESYGYTF. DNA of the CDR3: TGCGCCAGCAGCCTCAGGACAGAGAGCTATGGCTACACCTTC.

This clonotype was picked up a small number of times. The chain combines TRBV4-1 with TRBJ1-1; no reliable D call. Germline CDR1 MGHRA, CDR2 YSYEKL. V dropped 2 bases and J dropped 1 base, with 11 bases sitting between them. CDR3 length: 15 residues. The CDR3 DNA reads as TGCGCCAGCAGCCAAACCACCATAAGGAACACTGAAGCTTTCTTT. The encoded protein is CASSQTTIRNTEAFF.

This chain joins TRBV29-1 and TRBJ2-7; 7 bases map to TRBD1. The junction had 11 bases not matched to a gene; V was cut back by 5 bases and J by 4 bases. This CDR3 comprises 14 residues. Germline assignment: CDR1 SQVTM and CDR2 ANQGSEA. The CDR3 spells CSVKGADRLYEQYF. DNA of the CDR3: TGCAGCGTTAAAGGGGCGGACAGGTTGTACGAGCAGTACTTC.